This T cell receptor beta chain was identified in a study of T-cell reconstitution after alpha-beta-depleted transplantation in children. Study conclusions and caveats: Most T-cell counts and diversity one year after the transplant came from T cells that were newly produced.

This CDR3 region has 14 residues. V lost 6 bases, J lost 5 bases, and 11 bases stayed unmatched. Germline V lookup: CDR1 DFQATT, CDR2 SNEGSKA (reference sequence). Turning to this clonotype: The antigen is unknown.

A library of TCRbeta sequences, prepared with unique molecular identifiers, was generated. TCRdb ran MiXCR on the PCR reads and lists one entry per CDR3 protein. The sample has about 420,000 distinct CDR3 sequences; 15% to 20% are singletons. This sequence originates from a boy under two years old who had a stem cell transplant for Wiskott-Aldrich syndrome, so the T cells may come from the graft donor. The chain uses TRBV20-1 and TRBJ2-7; 9 bases agree with TRBD1. Sequenced here: PBMCs, mostly from graft donor cells, sampled 360 days after TCRalphabeta/CD19-depleted stem cell transplant. CDR3 bases: TGCAGTGCAGACCGTCGCGGGACAGGGAACGAGCAGTACTTC. It yields the protein CSADRRGTGNEQYF.